The 13 T cell receptor beta chains listed next were all sequenced from one sample in a study of control samples from healthy donors and cancer patients. The assay was immunoSEQ multiplex PCR, and TCRdb's table has in-frame clones only and misses some. The repertoire holds around 200,000 clones, with approximately 95% as singletons. Sequencing used blood. The receptor source for this set is a man younger than 30 in good health.

This clone was observed once. The chain combines TRBV5-1 with TRBJ1-1; D is undetermined. The ends were cut back, 0 bases at V and 5 bases at J, with 8 bases in the middle. The germline gives CDR1 SGHRS, CDR2 YFSETQ. The CDR3 runs 13 residues. CDR3 protein: CASSLVGRTEAFF. In DNA form, the CDR3 reads TGCGCCAGCAGCTTGGTAGGGCGGACTGAAGCTTTCTTT.

V and J are TRBV24-1 and TRBJ1-2, with 9 positions matching TRBD1. V lost 4 bases, J lost 8 bases, and 7 bases stayed unmatched. This CDR3 region has 14 residues. CDR1 and CDR2 (germline): KGHDR, SFDVKD. The CDR3 sequence: CATSETGTGMGYTF. DNA for the CDR3: TGTGCCACCAGTGAGACCGGGACAGGGATGGGCTACACCTTC.

The V and J genes are TRBV14 and TRBJ2-7; no definite D call. The CDR3 has 11 residues. In germline, CDR1 is SGHDN, CDR2 FVKESK. Trimming removed 4 bases at V and 7 bases at J, with 8 bases between. CDR3 bases: TGTGCCAGCAGCCCCGGTGGGGAGCAGTACTTC. Translating it yields CASSPGGEQYF.

This clone was seen only once. The chain's CDR3 is CSAAGVAEAFF. As DNA, the CDR3 is TGCAGTGCCGCGGGGGTCGCTGAAGCTTTCTTT. The rearrangement joins TRBV20-1 to TRBJ1-1; TRBD1 might be the D (5 bases). Germline CDR1 reads DFQATT; CDR2 reads SNEGSKA (reference sequence). V was cut by 6 bases and J by 6 bases, with 11 bases left in between. This CDR3 is built from 11 residues.

V is TRBV11-1 and J is TRBJ2-1, with TRBD2 matching 7 bases. The CDR3 sequence is 17 residues long. After removal of 0 bases from V and 5 bases from J, the junction contained 10 bases not matched to a gene. Germline V CDR1 and CDR2: SGHAT, FQDESV (reference sequence). The DNA of the CDR3 is TGTGCCAGCAGCTTAGCTGTACGGCTAGCGGCGGACAATGAGCAGTTCTTC. It encodes CASSLAVRLAADNEQFF.

The chain carries TRBV9 and TRBJ1-6; D not certain. This CDR3 has 12 amino acids. Germline lookup yields CDR1 SGDLS and CDR2 YYNGEE. V was trimmed by 1 base and J by 10 bases, leaving 6 bases between them. This CDR3 reads CASSVSGSPLHF. CDR3 coding DNA: TGTGCCAGCAGCGTATCAGGCTCACCCCTCCACTTT. Full variable domain (rest looked up from reference TRBV9 and TRBJ1-6): DSGVTQTPKHLITATGQRVTLRCSPRSGDLSVYWYQQSLDQGLQFLIQYYNGEERAKGNILERFSAQQFPDLHSELNLSSLELGDSALYFCASSVSGSPLHFGNGTRLTVT.

This sequence joins TRBV6-2 or TRBV6-3 and TRBJ2-4; 14 bases agree with TRBD2. This CDR3 has 20 amino acids. Germline V CDR1 and CDR2: MNHEY, SVGEGT. After removal of 2 bases from V and 0 bases from J, the junction contained 9 bases not matched to a gene. The CDR3 protein is CASSYPLTSGGDLAKNIQYF. CDR3 DNA: TGTGCCAGCAGTTACCCGCTGACTAGCGGGGGGGACCTAGCCAAAAACATTCAGTACTTC.

Comment on this clone: An end of the junction does not agree with germline; a read error may underlie this. This rearrangement joins TRBV3-1 (or the pseudogene TRBV3-2) to TRBJ2-7, with TRBD1 matching over 7 bases. Germline loops: CDR1 LGHDT, CDR2 YNNKEL (reference sequence). CDR3 length: 15 residues. The CDR3 sequence is CASSHSTGTASTAHF. The CDR3 coding sequence is TGTGCCAGCAGCCATTCCACAGGGACAGCCTCTACCGCGCACTTC.

This clone was counted a few times. This sample includes further DNA sequences coding for the same CDR3. The chain couples TRBV3-1 (or the pseudogene TRBV3-2) to TRBJ1-2; D is ambiguous. V gave up 0 bases and J gave up 4 bases, with 9 bases separating them. Looked up from germline, CDR1 is LGHDT and CDR2 is YNNKEL (reference sequence). The CDR3 has 14 amino acids. In DNA, the CDR3 is TGTGCCAGCAGCCAAGACAGAACGGCCTATGGCTACACCTTC. Protein sequence: CASSQDRTAYGYTF.

V is TRBV18 and J is TRBJ1-3; TRBD1 might be the D (5 bases). The ends were cut back, 3 bases at V and 9 bases at J, with 15 bases in the middle. Germline V gives CDR1 KGHSH, CDR2 LQKENI. This CDR3 has 14 amino acids. CDR3 loop: CASSPGQQYGTIYF. For the CDR3, the DNA is TGTGCCAGCTCACCGGGGCAGCAGTATGGCACCATATATTTT.

This clone has just a few counts. V and J are TRBV3-1 (or the pseudogene TRBV3-2) and TRBJ1-1, with 8 bases lining up with TRBD1. The CDR3 loop spans 13 amino acids. Per germline, CDR1 LGHDT and CDR2 YNNKEL (reference sequence). Trimming at V came to 4 bases and at J to 4 bases, leaving 2 bases not matched to a gene. The DNA of the CDR3 is TGTGCCAGCAGCCTACAGGGGGGCACTGAAGCTTTCTTT. This gives the protein CASSLQGGTEAFF.

The chain uses TRBV28 and TRBJ2-7; TRBD1 matches at 10 bases. V shed 7 bases, J shed 3 bases, and the junction held 6 bases outside the gene matches. The CDR3 runs 14 residues. CDR1 MDHEN and CDR2 SYDVKM come from the germline V gene. CDR3 in DNA: TGTGCCAGCAACCGGGACAGGGGCCTCTACGAGCAGTACTTC. Translated, it gives CASNRDRGLYEQYF.

This sequence joins TRBV29-1 and TRBJ1-2; D uncertain. Germline lookup yields CDR1 SQVTM and CDR2 ANQGSEA. V lost 4 bases to trimming and J lost 0 bases, with 9 bases between them. The CDR3 has 13 residues. The CDR3 coding sequence is TGCAGCGTTGTCCTGGTGGCTAACTATGGCTACACCTTC. The encoded protein is CSVVLVANYGYTF.